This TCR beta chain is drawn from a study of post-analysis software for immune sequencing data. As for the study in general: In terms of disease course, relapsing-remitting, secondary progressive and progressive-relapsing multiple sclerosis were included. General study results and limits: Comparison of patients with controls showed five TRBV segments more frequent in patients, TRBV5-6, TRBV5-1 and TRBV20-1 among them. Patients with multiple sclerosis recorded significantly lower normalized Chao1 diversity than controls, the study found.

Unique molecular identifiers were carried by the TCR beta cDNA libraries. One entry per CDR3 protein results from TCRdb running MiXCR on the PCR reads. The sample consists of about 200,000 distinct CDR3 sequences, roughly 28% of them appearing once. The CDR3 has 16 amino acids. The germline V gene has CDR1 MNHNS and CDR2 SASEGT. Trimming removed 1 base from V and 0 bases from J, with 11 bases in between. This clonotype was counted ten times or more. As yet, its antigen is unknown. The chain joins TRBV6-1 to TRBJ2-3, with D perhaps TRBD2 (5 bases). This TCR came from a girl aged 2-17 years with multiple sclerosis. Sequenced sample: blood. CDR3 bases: TGTGCCAGCAGTGAAGGGAGTAGCGTAAGCACAGATACGCAGTATTTT. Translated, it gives CASSEGSSVSTDTQYF.